The clone carrying this T cell receptor (beta chain) was detected only once. Its specificity is unknown. The data belong to a study of long-term antiretroviral therapy in people with HIV. Study overall: The immediate-ART recommendation dates to 2015, and the earliest samples predate it by about a decade. Study results and limitations: When set beside controls, HIV repertoires had CDR3 length ranges that were narrower. ART adherence, viral resistance and therapy changes were undocumented.

Every one of the participants with HIV received treatment in the United States. A v3.0 immunoSEQ assay was performed at survey level. This table comes from immunoSEQ multiplex PCR, and its TCRdb copy is limited to in-frame clones, with some not included. The sample includes 20,000 to 25,000 clones, 70% to 90% of them seen just once. The V segment lost 8 bases and the J segment 7 bases; nucleotides outside the gene matches: 14. The CDR3 is 15 residues long. The germline V gene encodes CDR1 MNHEY and CDR2 SMNVEV (reference sequence). This receptor was taken from a man aged 60-69 years with HIV. This rearrangement joins TRBV27 to TRBJ1-2; 9 bases fit TRBD1. Sequenced material: unsorted PBMCs, taken 0.6 years after starting antiretroviral therapy. This CDR3 reads CASGGVGQGLTGYTF. The CDR3 DNA reads as TGTGCCAGCGGGGGCGTGGGACAGGGTTTAACTGGCTACACCTTC.